These 9 T cell receptor beta chains were sequenced from one sample in a study of regulatory T cells in long-lasting Graves disease. Arm-PCR with iRepertoire HTBI primers amplified the CDR3 regions for these TCR beta libraries. TCRdb processed the multiplex PCR reads anew with MiXCR; each CDR3 protein has one entry. The sample includes a few hundred thousand distinct CDR3 sequences, about 14% of them seen just once. Time point: newly diagnosed GD, antithyroid drugs for less than 3 months. Preparation of the TCR library used RNA extracted from PBMCs. These data also featured in a second study, about T cells in Graves' hyperthyroidism and ophthalmopathy.

The sequencing here drew on peripheral blood mononuclear cells (PBMCs), taken at new diagnosis, from a patient treated with antithyroid drugs. The receptors were gathered from a man aged 25-40 years with Graves disease.

This clonotype was counted between two and nine times. The gene calls are TRBV7-2 and TRBJ1-2; possibly TRBD1 for D (5 bases). The CDR3 sequence is 14 residues long. Germline V lookup: CDR1 SGHTA, CDR2 FQGNSA. The germline V and J ends were trimmed by 4 bases and 4 bases, with 13 bases remaining between them. CDR3 nucleotides: TGTGCCAGCAGCTCCCGGGGCAGGACCTATGGCTACACCTTC. The encoded protein is CASSSRGRTYGYTF.

This clonotype was detected once. The chain has TRBV10-3 and TRBJ2-2, with TRBD2 as a possible D gene (5 bases). Germline V CDR1 and CDR2: ENHRY, SYGVKD. Trimming took 7 bases from V and 6 from J, leaving 9 bases between them. This CDR3 comprises 12 residues. CDR3 DNA: TGTGCCATCACTCCTAGCTCCGGGGAGCTGTTTTTT. This codes for CAITPSSGELFF.

This clonotype was picked up a small number of times. At one end the junction does not follow the germline gene, possibly because of a read error. The chain uses TRBV29-1 and TRBJ2-3, with a possible D match to TRBD2 (5 bases). Per germline, CDR1 SQVTM and CDR2 ANQGSEA. The CDR3 sequence is 14 residues long. CDR3 DNA: TGCGGCGTTGCGAGGGTGGGGATCACAGATACGCAGTATTTT. This sequence encodes CGVARVGITDTQYF.

This clonotype was detected many times. The V gene is TRBV10-3, the J gene TRBJ2-6; TRBD2 is a possible D gene (6 bases). This CDR3 is 14 amino acids long. Germline-derived CDR1 and CDR2 are ENHRY and SYGVKD. With 11 bases removed from V and 0 bases from J, the gap between germline ends came to 11 bases. The chain's CDR3 is CAAEGGSGANVLTF. In DNA, the CDR3 is TGTGCCGCGGAGGGAGGCTCTGGGGCCAACGTCCTGACTTTC.

A few counts support this clonotype. V gene TRBV28 combines with J gene TRBJ1-5; the D gene is possibly TRBD1 (6 bases). The germline V gene has CDR1 MDHEN and CDR2 SYDVKM. The V end lost 7 bases, the J end lost 0 bases, and 16 bases lay between the germline ends. The length of the CDR3 is 16 residues. CDR3 bases: TGTGCCAGCACCCGGGGGGGGCGAGGTAGCAATCAGCCCCAGCATTTT. Protein: CASTRGGRGSNQPQHF.

This clonotype was detected many times. The chain couples TRBV11-2 to TRBJ2-3, with 9 bases lining up with TRBD2. V trimming: 4 bases; J trimming: 0 bases; junction bases outside the gene matches: 8. CDR1 is SGHAT and CDR2 is FQNNGV in the germline V gene. The CDR3 sequence is 17 residues long. The CDR3 coding sequence is TGTGCCAGCAGCTCCCGGCCTAGCGGGGAGAGCACAGATACGCAGTATTTT. Its protein product is CASSSRPSGESTDTQYF. Together with reference TRBV11-2 and TRBJ2-3, the CDR3 gives the full variable domain: EAGVAQSPRYKIIEKRQSVAFWCNPISGHATLYWYQQILGQGPKLLIQFQNNGVVDDSQLPKDRFSAERLKGVDSTLKIQPAKLEDSAVYLCASSSRPSGESTDTQYFGPGTRLTVL.

The genes are TRBV27 and TRBJ2-7; 8 bases map to TRBD1. Germline loops: CDR1 MNHEY, CDR2 SMNVEV (reference sequence). This CDR3 region has 14 residues. V trimming: 6 bases; J trimming: 6 bases; junction bases outside the gene matches: 10. In DNA, the CDR3 is TGTGCCAGCAGGTCGACAGGGGAAGGTATCGAGCAGTACTTC. Residues: CASRSTGEGIEQYF.

This clonotype has ten or more counts. This chain connects TRBV20-1 to TRBJ2-1, with D unresolved. Germline lookup yields CDR1 DFQATT and CDR2 SNEGSKA (reference sequence). The CDR3 length is 14 residues. Trimming shortened V by 0 bases and J by 1 base, and 7 bases separated the two germline ends. Here the CDR3 DNA reads TGCAGTGCTAGAGACCTAGTATCCTACAATGAGCAGTTCTTC. The encoded protein is CSARDLVSYNEQFF.

This chain links TRBV6-1 with TRBJ1-5; D not certain. CDR1 and CDR2 from the germline V gene are MNHNS and SASEGT. V dropped 4 bases and J dropped 9 bases, with 10 bases sitting between them. The CDR3 runs 12 residues. The CDR3 DNA reads TGTGCCAGCAGTGTCATCTGGGGGCCCCAGCATTTT. Translating gives CASSVIWGPQHF.